This T cell receptor beta chain was sequenced during a study of cytomegalovirus exposure and HLA in healthy donors. Study-wide background: Falling in the Caucasian-associated ancestry cluster were 65% to 90% of 350 to 400 genotyped donors. Study findings and constraints: The study recorded 150 to 200 TCR beta chains that were cytomegalovirus-associated.

The donors, nominally healthy at sampling, likely had unrecorded immune exposures. The CDR3 is 14 amino acids. The V gene end was trimmed by 8 bases and the J gene end by 0 bases; junction bases not matched to a gene: 5. The germline V gene encodes CDR1 SNHLY and CDR2 FYNNEI. The PCR employed 60 Vbeta primers together with 13 Jbeta primers. TCRdb's copy holds only in-frame clones and misses some; the assay was immunoSEQ multiplex PCR. The listing contains roughly 77,000 clones. With regard to this clone: Its antigen is unidentified.

The genes are TRBV2 and TRBJ1-1; 8 positions match TRBD1. The origin of this receptor is a female donor in good health and CMV-seropositive. Material for sequencing was PBMCs. Written as DNA, the CDR3 is TGTGCCAGCGGACGACAGGGGATGAACACTGAAGCTTTCTTT. Encoded protein: CASGRQGMNTEAFF.